This TCR beta chain was sequenced during a study of long-term antiretroviral therapy in people with HIV. General study points: For ART adherence, viral resistance and therapy changes, no data were available.

The libraries were made with immunoSEQ v3.0 at survey level. Only in-frame clones appear in the TCRdb table, and some are missing; sequencing was by immunoSEQ multiplex PCR. The sample records 15,000 to 20,000 clones, 91% being singletons. In regard to this clone: The antigen is unknown.

Specimens held roughly 1-11 million cryopreserved PBMC prior to DNA extraction. This specimen consisted of unsorted PBMCs, obtained 0.3 years after starting antiretroviral therapy. The sequence came from a man between 60 and 70 years old with HIV.

CDR3 amino acids: CATQTGGDTEAFF. In nucleotides, the CDR3 is TGTGCCACCCAGACAGGTGGGGACACTGAAGCTTTCTTT. The V gene is TRBV6-5, the J gene TRBJ1-1; the D gene is possibly TRBD1 (6 bases). V gave up 10 bases and J gave up 3 bases, with 15 bases separating them. Germline CDR1 and CDR2: MNHEY and SVGAGI. CDR3 length equals 13 residues.